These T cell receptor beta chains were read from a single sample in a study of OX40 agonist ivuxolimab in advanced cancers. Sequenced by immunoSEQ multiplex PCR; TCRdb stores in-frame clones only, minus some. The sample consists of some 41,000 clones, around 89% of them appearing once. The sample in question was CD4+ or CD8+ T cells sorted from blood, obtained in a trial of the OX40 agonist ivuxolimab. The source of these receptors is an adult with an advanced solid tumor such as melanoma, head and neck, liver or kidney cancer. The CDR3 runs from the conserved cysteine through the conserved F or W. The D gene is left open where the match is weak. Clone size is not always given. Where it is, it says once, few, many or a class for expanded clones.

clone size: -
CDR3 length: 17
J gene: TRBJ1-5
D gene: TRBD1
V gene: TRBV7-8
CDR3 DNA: TGTGCCAGCAGCTCTCACCCCGGGACAGGGGTCAATCAGCCCCAGCATTTT
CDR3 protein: CASSSHPGTGVNQPQHF

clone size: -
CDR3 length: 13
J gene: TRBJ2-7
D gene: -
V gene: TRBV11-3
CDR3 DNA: TGTGCCAGCAGCTTACAGGTCGCCTACGAGCAGTACTTC
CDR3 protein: CASSLQVAYEQYF

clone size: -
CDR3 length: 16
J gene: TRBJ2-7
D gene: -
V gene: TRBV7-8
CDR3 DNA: TGTGCCAGCAGCTCCGGATCTAGCAGGGTGCCCTACGAGCAGTACTTC
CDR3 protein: CASSSGSSRVPYEQYF

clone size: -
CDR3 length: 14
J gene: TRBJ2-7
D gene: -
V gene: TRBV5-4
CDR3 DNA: TGTGCCAGCAGCTCTTGGACGGAGCCCTACGAGCAGTACTTC
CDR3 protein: CASSSWTEPYEQYF

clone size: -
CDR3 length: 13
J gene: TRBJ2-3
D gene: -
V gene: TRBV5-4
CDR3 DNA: TGTGCCAGCAGCTCGCCTAGCACAGATACGCAGTATTTT
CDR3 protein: CASSSPSTDTQYF

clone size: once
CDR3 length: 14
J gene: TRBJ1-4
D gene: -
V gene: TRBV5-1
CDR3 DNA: TGCGCCAGCAGCGTAAGTCCCAAAGCTGAAAAACTGTTTTTT
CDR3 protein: CASSVSPKAEKLFF

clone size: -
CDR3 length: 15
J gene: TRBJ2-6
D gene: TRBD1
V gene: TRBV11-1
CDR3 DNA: TGTGCCAGCAGGGACAGGGAAGCTGGGGCCAACGTCCTGACTTTC
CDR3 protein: CASRDREAGANVLTF

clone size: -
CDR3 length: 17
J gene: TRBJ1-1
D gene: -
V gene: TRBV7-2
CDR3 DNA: TGTGCCAGCAGCTTAGTCCTTCTTAGGCAGGGATGGGTAGAAGCTTTCTTT
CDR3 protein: CASSLVLLRQGWVEAFF

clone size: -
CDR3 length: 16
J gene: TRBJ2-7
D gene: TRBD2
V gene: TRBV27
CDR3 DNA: TGTGCCAGCAGGCCCCTAATTGTAGCGGGGAGAGGCGAGCAGTACTTC
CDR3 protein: CASRPLIVAGRGEQYF

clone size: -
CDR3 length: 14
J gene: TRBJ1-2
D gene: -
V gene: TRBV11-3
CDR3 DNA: TGTGCCAGCACTCCATTGGACATCAACTATGGCTACACCTTC
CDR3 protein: CASTPLDINYGYTF

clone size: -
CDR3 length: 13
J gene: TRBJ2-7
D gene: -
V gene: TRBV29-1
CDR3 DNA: TGCAGCGTTGAAGACGCCCAGGGAAGCGAGCAGTACTTC
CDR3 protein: CSVEDAQGSEQYF

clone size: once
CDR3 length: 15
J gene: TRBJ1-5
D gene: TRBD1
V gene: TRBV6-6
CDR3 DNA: TGTGCCAGCAGTTACCCTGACAGGGGGGATCAGCCCCAGCATTTT
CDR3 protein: CASSYPDRGDQPQHF

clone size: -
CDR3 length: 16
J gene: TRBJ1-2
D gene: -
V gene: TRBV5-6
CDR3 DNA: TGTGCCAGCAGAAGCCTACGCCAGGTCTCTAACTATGGCTACACCTTC
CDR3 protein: CASRSLRQVSNYGYTF

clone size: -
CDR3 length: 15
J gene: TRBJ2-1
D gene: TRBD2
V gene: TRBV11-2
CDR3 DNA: TGTGCCAGCAGCTCCCAGCGGGGGGGCCGCAATGAGCAGTTCTTC
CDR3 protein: CASSSQRGGRNEQFF

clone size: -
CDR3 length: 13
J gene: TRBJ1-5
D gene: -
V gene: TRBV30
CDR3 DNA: TGTGCCTGGGATGGGGGGGGCAATCAGCCCCAGCATTTT
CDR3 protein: CAWDGGGNQPQHF

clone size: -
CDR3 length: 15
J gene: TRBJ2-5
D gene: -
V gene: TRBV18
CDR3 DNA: TGTGCCAGCTCAACGGGACGGAGGGAAGGGGAGACCCAGTACTTC
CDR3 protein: CASSTGRREGETQYF

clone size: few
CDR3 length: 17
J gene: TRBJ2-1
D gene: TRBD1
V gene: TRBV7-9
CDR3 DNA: TGTGCCAGCAGCCCCGAGACAGGGGCCACCTCCTACAATGAGCAGTTCTTC
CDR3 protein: CASSPETGATSYNEQFF

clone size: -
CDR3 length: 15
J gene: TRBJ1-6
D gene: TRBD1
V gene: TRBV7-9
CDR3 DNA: TGTGCCAGCAGCGCTACAGGGGGCAACAATTCACCCCTCCACTTT
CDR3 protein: CASSATGGNNSPLHF

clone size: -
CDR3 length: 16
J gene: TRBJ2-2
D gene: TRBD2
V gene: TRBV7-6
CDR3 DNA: TGTGCCAGCAGCCGTCCTTCGGGGGGGGACACCGGGGAGCTGTTTTTT
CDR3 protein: CASSRPSGGDTGELFF

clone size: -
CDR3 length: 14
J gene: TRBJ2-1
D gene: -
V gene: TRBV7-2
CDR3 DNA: TGTGCCAGCAGCTTGTTCCGGGACAACAATGAGCAGTTCTTC
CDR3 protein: CASSLFRDNNEQFF

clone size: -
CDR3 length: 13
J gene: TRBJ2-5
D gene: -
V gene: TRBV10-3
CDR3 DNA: TGTGCCATCAGTTGGACAAAGCGGGAGACCCAGTACTTC
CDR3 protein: CAISWTKRETQYF

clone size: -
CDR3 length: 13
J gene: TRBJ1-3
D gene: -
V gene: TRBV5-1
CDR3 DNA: TGCGCCAGCAGCTTGGGCATTGGAAACACCATATATTTT
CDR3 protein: CASSLGIGNTIYF

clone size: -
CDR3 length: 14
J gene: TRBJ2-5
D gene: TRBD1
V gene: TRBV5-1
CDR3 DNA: TGCGCCAGCAGCGGAGGGACAGGGTCCGAGACCCAGTACTTC
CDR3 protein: CASSGGTGSETQYF

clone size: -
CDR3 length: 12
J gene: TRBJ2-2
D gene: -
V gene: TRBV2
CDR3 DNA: TGTGCCAGCAGTGAATGGGGCGGGGAGCTGTTTTTT
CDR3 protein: CASSEWGGELFF

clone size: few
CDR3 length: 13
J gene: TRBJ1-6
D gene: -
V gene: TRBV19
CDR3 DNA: TGTGCCAGTACCGAAACGTGGTATTCACCCCTCCACTTT
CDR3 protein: CASTETWYSPLHF

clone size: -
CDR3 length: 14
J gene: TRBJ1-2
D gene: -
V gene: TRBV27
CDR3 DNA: TGTACCAGCAGTTTACAAAGGGTGGGTTTTGGCTACACCTTC
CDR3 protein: CTSSLQRVGFGYTF

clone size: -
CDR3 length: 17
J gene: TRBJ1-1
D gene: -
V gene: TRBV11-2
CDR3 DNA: TGTGCCAGCAGCTCGCGTAGGGAGGGTTTGATGAACACTGAAGCTTTCTTT
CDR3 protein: CASSSRREGLMNTEAFF

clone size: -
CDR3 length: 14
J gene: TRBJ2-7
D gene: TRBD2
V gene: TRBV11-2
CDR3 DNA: TGTGCCAGCACGCCTAGCGGGGGGGCGCACGAGCAGTACTTC
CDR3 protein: CASTPSGGAHEQYF

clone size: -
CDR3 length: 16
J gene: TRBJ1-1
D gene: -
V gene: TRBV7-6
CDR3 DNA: TGTGCCAGCAGCTTAGCCGGGGCGCTACGGGACACTGAAGCTTTCTTT
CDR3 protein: CASSLAGALRDTEAFF

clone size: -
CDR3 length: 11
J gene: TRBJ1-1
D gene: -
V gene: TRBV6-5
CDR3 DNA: TGTGCCAGCACAGGGGACACTGAAGCTTTCTTT
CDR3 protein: CASTGDTEAFF

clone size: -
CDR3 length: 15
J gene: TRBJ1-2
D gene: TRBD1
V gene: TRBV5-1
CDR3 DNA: TGCGCCAGCAGTATCGGGGCGGAGGGGGCCTATGGCTACACCTTC
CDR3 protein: CASSIGAEGAYGYTF

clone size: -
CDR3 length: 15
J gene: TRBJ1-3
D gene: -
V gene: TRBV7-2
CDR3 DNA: TGTGCCAGCAGTAATACAGGTGGCTCTGGAAACACCATATATTTT
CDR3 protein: CASSNTGGSGNTIYF